The present entry profiles one T cell receptor (beta chain) with its context. Its antigen is currently not known. Within one base of it there is no much larger clone, and no base qualities were kept. The immunoSEQ Assay was the method used to sequence TCRbeta CDR3 regions. After extraction, genomic DNA underwent amplification by bias-controlled multiplex PCR, followed by high-throughput sequencing. For the original study's pipeline: To quantify the absolute abundance of every unique TCRbeta CDR3 region, sequences were collapsed and filtered. T cell fraction was estimated by normalizing TCRbeta template counts to usable DNA, which was measured by amplifying reference genes present in all nucleated cells. Repertoire TCRs were annotated as SARS-CoV-2-specific when V gene, CDR3 amino acid sequence and J gene were exactly matched to a known reactive TCR set. The reference SARS-CoV-2 TCR set was derived from MIRA and filtered for enrichment in COVID-19-positive ImmuneCODE repertoires, a step that removed public or cross-reactive TCRs. Using the MIRA antigens, annotated TCRs were further analysed by specific ORF or by position within an ORF. Breadth was defined as annotated unique rearrangements over total unique productive rearrangements; depth was the summed frequency of those rearrangements. TCR breadth was compared between groups using two-sided Wilcoxon rank-sum tests. TCRdb mirrors the immuneACCESS table, restricted to in-frame sequences. Some clones are absent from its copies; in checked studies, under half trace to an unresolved V gene, and the reason for the others is unknown. For V, J and clone size, that table is used; D and trimming come from the DNA. In this sample the table shows around 420,000 clones, around 87% of which occur a single time. The leading ten clones occupy 3.6% of the sample.

The label giving this sample's treatment or condition can be read as: 15 to 20 received Ad26.COV2.S at low or high dose, single or two shots; roughly five received placebo; per-sample allocation not given. Repertoires of vaccine and placebo recipients were sequenced from samples taken on day 63 after the first injection. In Cohort 1b, 25 to 30 adults aged 18-55 years were enrolled at a single site in Boston, USA, between 29 July and 7 August 2020. Ad26.COV2.S consisted of a replication-incompetent adenovirus type 26 vector by which a prefusion-stabilized SARS-CoV-2 spike protein from the original Wuhan strain was expressed. This sample is part of a study of Ad26.COV2.S vaccination and SARS-CoV-2 variants (TCRdb year 2021). Describing the broader study: Donors in the vaccine arm were drawn from COV1001, a phase I-IIa trial of Ad26.COV2.S in healthy adults that was multicentre, randomized, double-blind and placebo-controlled. Ad26.COV2.S was given intramuscularly at 5x10^10 or 1x10^11 viral particles, as a single shot or as two shots 56 days apart. The specificity and breadth of SARS-CoV-2-reactive T cell receptors after Ad26.COV2.S vaccination were assessed by TCRbeta repertoire sequencing. The TCR-sequenced set comprised around 32 samples: around 20 Ad26.COV2.S vaccine recipients, 5 placebo recipients and 8 SARS-CoV-2 convalescent individuals. Participants in the trial were split at random into five groups of five each, receiving low-dose or high-dose Ad26.COV2.S once or twice, or else placebo on both occasions. Investigators did not know the trial group allocation while performing experiments and assessing outcomes. The full study reports these points: Substantial breadth of spike-specific CD8+ and CD4+ T cell responses was reported after vaccination. It was noted by the authors that total T cell responses may have been underestimated by the TCR breadth and depth analyses. Vaccine and placebo recipients had comparable non-spike TCR breadth, which fits with the vaccine containing only spike. Spike-specific TCR breadth was higher in Ad26.COV2.S recipients than in placebo recipients (P = 0.0014). Comparing responses between vaccine doses or regimens was not something the study was powered to do.

The sample here was peripheral blood, taken in a trial of Ad26.COV2.S vaccine versus placebo. This receptor was obtained from a person between 18 and 65 years old who received the Ad26.COV2.S COVID-19 vaccine or a placebo.

CDR3 loop: CASSFSRNTEAFF. The nucleotide sequence reads TGCGCCAGCAGCTTTTCCAGGAACACTGAAGCTTTCTTT. The chain is assembled from TRBV5-1 and TRBJ1-1, with no D gene named confidently. V is reduced by 2 bases and J by 1 base, leaving a spacing of 6 bases between them. Inclusive of the bounding cysteine and phenylalanine, the CDR3 is 13 residues long. Only CDR3 DNA is held: 39 bases, read in frame from base 1. As encoded in the germline V gene, CDR1 is SGHRS while CDR2 is YFSETQ.